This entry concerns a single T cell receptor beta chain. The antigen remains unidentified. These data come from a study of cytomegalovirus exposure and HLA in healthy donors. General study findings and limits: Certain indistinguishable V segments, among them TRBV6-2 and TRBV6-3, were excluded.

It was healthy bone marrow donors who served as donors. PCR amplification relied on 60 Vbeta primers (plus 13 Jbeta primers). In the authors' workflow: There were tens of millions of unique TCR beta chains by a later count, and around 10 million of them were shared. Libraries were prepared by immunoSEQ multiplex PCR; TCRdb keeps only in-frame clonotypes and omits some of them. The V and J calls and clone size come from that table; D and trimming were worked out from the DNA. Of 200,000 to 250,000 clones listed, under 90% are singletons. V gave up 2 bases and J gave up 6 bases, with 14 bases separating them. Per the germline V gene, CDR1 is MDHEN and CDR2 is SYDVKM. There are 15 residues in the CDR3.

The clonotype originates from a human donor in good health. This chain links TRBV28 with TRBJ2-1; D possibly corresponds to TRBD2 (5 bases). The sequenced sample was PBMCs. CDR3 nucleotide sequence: TGTGCCAGCAGTTTAGAGGATGGGAGCTTCAATGAGCAGTTCTTC. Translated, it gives CASSLEDGSFNEQFF.